One sample yielded the 20 T cell receptor beta chains listed below, sequenced in a study of tumor and adjacent non-tumor tissue in lung cancer. No cell sorting was done before RNA was extracted from the tissue. TCRbeta libraries were built with three rounds of nested PCR, modified from ARM-PCR. Each CDR3 protein gets one entry after TCRdb re-called the multiplex PCR reads with MiXCR. Here the sample spans 65,000 to 70,000 distinct CDR3 sequences, roughly 56% being singletons. Sequenced: lung tumor tissue. These TCRs come from a man in his forties or fifties with non-small cell lung cancer.

The gene calls are TRBV6-1 and TRBJ2-3, with 8 positions matching TRBD1. The CDR3 has 15 amino acids. Trimming took 1 base from V and 8 from J; bases not matched to a gene: 8. CDR1 and CDR2 (germline): MNHNS, SASEGT. CDR3 in DNA: TGTGCCAGCAGTGAAGGTAACAGGGGGACAACTACGCAGTATTTT. Translation: CASSEGNRGTTTQYF.

The chain uses TRBV5-1 and TRBJ2-5; 7 bases are a match to TRBD2. Losses at the gene ends were 3 bases for V and 5 bases for J; bases not matched to a gene: 13. Germline V gene data show CDR1 as SGHRS and CDR2 as YFSETQ. This CDR3 comprises 16 residues. The CDR3 reads CASSSRTSWAEETQYF. As DNA, the CDR3 is TGCGCCAGCAGCTCTCGGACTAGTTGGGCCGAGGAGACCCAGTACTTC.

Note on this clonotype: A junction boundary mismatches the germline segment, possibly from a read error. V and J are TRBV12-3 or TRBV12-4 and TRBJ2-3; possibly TRBD2 for D (5 bases). The CDR3 covers 14 residues. CDR3 protein: CASRRVTSTDTQYF. The CDR3 DNA reads as TGTGCCAGCAGGAGGGTAACCAGCACAGATACGCAATATTTT.

Comment on this clonotype: At one end, the junction sequence differs from germline, possibly due to a read error. The chain combines TRBV5-6 with TRBJ2-1; D is tentatively TRBD1 or TRBD2 (5 bases each). The CDR3 contains 16 residues. The germline gives CDR1 SGHDT, CDR2 YYEEEE. CDR3 in DNA: TGTGCCAGCAGCTTGTGGGCAGGGAGCTCCTACAATAAGCAGTTCTTC. Protein: CASSLWAGSSYNKQFF.

Note on this clonotype: A much larger clone lies one base from this, so it may be a read error. The chain has TRBV29-1 and TRBJ2-6, with D perhaps TRBD1 (5 bases). The CDR3 spans 16 residues. The germline CDR1 and CDR2 sequences are SQVTM and ANQGSEA. The CDR3 loop reads CSVTSGDASGANILTF. CDR3 bases: TGCAGCGTTACTTCCGGTGACGCATCTGGGGCCAACATCCTGACTTTC.

Worth noting for this clonotype: The CDR3 carries no conserved terminal phenylalanine or tryptophan, so it likely arises from a read error. CDR3 bases: TGTGCCAGCAGTGAATTGGCCTCAGGGGATGACTACACCCTC. Protein sequence: CASSELASGDDYTL. The chain is built from TRBV6-1 and TRBJ1-2, with a possible D match to TRBD1 (6 bases). The length of the CDR3 is 14 residues. V was trimmed by 2 bases and J by 10 bases, leaving 17 bases between them. CDR1 is MNHNS and CDR2 is SASEGT in the germline V gene.

This clonotype was observed a single time. This chain connects TRBV29-1 to TRBJ2-4, with TRBD1 as a possible D gene (5 bases). V lost 0 bases, J lost 9 bases, and 9 bases lay in between. In germline, CDR1 is SQVTM, CDR2 ANQGSEA. This CDR3 spans 12 amino acids. CDR3 DNA: TGCAGCGTTGAAGAGCAGGGTTGCATTCAGTACTTC. It codes for CSVEEQGCIQYF.

With regard to this clonotype: A read error may account for a junction end that differs from germline. The chain is built from TRBV5-1 and TRBJ2-2; 10 positions match TRBD1. The V gene's germline CDR1 is SGHRS and CDR2 YFSETQ. The CDR3 is made up of 15 amino acids. In DNA, the CDR3 is TGCACCAGCAGCTTCCGGACAGGGGGCACCGGGGAGCTGTTTTTT. Amino acid sequence: CTSSFRTGGTGELFF.

This clonotype was seen many times. This rearrangement joins TRBV28 to TRBJ2-3; tentative D call: TRBD2 (5 bases). Germline V CDR1 and CDR2: MDHEN, SYDVKM. Trimming pared 2 bases from V and 2 bases from J, leaving 5 bases between. The CDR3 has 13 amino acids. The CDR3 loop reads CASSLLATDTQYF. The CDR3 nucleotides read TGTGCCAGCAGTTTACTAGCCACAGATACGCAGTATTTT.

With regard to this clonotype: A read error may produce the germline difference seen at one junction end. This chain links TRBV11-2 with TRBJ2-5; weak D call: TRBD2 (6 bases). Looked up from germline, CDR1 is SGHAT and CDR2 is FQNNGV. The length of the CDR3 is 15 residues. The CDR3 here is CVSSSTWGVAETQHF. As DNA, the CDR3 is TGTGTCAGCAGCTCCACCTGGGGGGTAGCAGAGACGCAGCACTTC.

Turning to this clonotype: The junction departs from germline at one end; a sequencing error may be responsible. The chain joins TRBV5-6 to TRBJ2-7, with D tentatively TRBD1 (6 bases). In germline, CDR1 is SGHDT, CDR2 YYEEEE. The CDR3 is 16 residues long. CDR3 bases: TGTGCCAGCAGCTCCCTATACCGGGACACCAAATGGGAGCAGTGCTTC. Its translation: CASSSLYRDTKWEQCF. The entire variable domain, with the rest obtained from reference TRBV5-6 and TRBJ2-7, is as follows: DAGVTQSPTHLIKTRGQQVTLRCSPKSGHDTVSWYQQALGQGPQFIFQYYEEEERQRGNFPDRFSGHQFPNYSSELNVNALLLGDSALYLCASSSLYRDTKWEQCFGPGTRLTVT.

In regard to this clonotype: With a much larger clone just one base away, this may be a read error. V usage is TRBV20-1 and J usage is TRBJ1-5, with 8 bases identical to TRBD1. From germline, CDR1 is DFQATT and CDR2 SNEGSKA (reference sequence). V lost 3 bases and J lost 6; bases outside the gene matches: 7. This CDR3 contains 14 residues. The CDR3 is CSARGQVAAQPQHF. CDR3 sequence (DNA): TGCAGTGCTAGGGGACAGGTGGCGGCTCAGCCCCAGCATTTT.

This clonotype was seen a handful of times. Compared with germline, one end of the junction differs, possibly owing to a read error. The V call is TRBV24-1, the J call TRBJ2-5; 8 bases line up with TRBD1. Per germline, CDR1 KGHDR and CDR2 SFDVKD. This CDR3 is 16 amino acids long. The CDR3 loop reads CATSLGQVVGQETQYF. The CDR3 DNA reads TGTGCCACCAGCCTGGGACAGGTGGTAGGGCAAGAGACTCAGTACTTC.

This sequence joins TRBV21-1 and TRBJ2-1; TRBD2 was called by the table and not checked on the DNA. TRBV21-1 is annotated as a pseudogene. There are 13 residues in the CDR3. CDR3: CVSVSGTYNEQFF. CDR3 sequence (DNA): TGTGTCAGCGTTAGCGGGACTTATAATGAGCAGTTCTTC.

A few counts support this clonotype. A clone one base away is much larger, so this may be a read error. The rearrangement joins TRBV12-3 or TRBV12-4 to TRBJ1-5; D gene uncertain. The CDR3 contains 13 residues. The CDR3 protein is CASSLARDHPQHF. The DNA for the CDR3 is TGTGCCAGCAGTTTAGCTCGGGATCATCCCCAGCATTTT.

Comments on this clonotype: A single base separates this from a much larger clone, so it may be a read error. The CDR3 DNA is TGCAGTGTCAAACCCGGGACTAGCTCCTACGCGCAGTACTTC. This gives the protein CSVKPGTSSYAQYF. The chain uses TRBV29-1 and TRBJ2-7; TRBD2 agrees at 9 bases. The CDR3 runs to 14 residues. Germline-derived CDR1 and CDR2 are SQVTM and ANQGSEA.

This sequence joins TRBV28 and TRBJ2-3; no firm D call. Germline loops: CDR1 MDHEN, CDR2 SYDVKM. The CDR3 contains 14 residues. Trimming took off 5 bases at V and 4 bases at J, with 13 bases between the two ends. CDR3 loop: CASSIARTADTQYF. In nucleotides, the CDR3 is TGTGCCAGCAGTATTGCGAGGACCGCAGATACGCAGTATTTT.

This chain joins TRBV11-1 and TRBJ2-5; possible D gene TRBD2, 6 bases. Trimming left V 4 bases short and J 2 bases short, with 17 bases between. The CDR3 has 16 residues. Per the germline V gene, CDR1 is SGHAT and CDR2 is FQDESV (reference sequence). Here the CDR3 reads CASSSCTSLVQETQYF. CDR3 coding DNA: TGTGCCAGCAGCTCCTGTACTAGCCTGGTACAAGAGACCCAGTACTTC.

The V and J genes are TRBV20-1 and TRBJ2-7, with D perhaps TRBD1 or TRBD2 (6 bases each). Deletions cut 5 bases from V and 6 bases from J, with 20 bases between. CDR3 length: 14 residues. The germline V gene has CDR1 DFQATT and CDR2 SNEGSKA (reference sequence). This CDR3 is CSAPVGGEMGEQYF. CDR3 DNA sequence: TGCAGTGCTCCCGTGGGGGGCGAAATGGGCGAGCAGTACTTC.

In the case of this clonotype: Because the CDR3 is missing its conserved closing phenylalanine or tryptophan, this is likely a read error. The chain links TRBV11-1 to TRBJ2-2; D remains ambiguous. Germline V gene sequence: CDR1 SGHAT, CDR2 FQDESV (reference sequence). There are 13 residues in the CDR3. The CDR3 nucleotides are TGTGCCAGGAGTAACGCGAACACAGGGGAGCTGTTTCTT. Protein: CARSNANTGELFL.